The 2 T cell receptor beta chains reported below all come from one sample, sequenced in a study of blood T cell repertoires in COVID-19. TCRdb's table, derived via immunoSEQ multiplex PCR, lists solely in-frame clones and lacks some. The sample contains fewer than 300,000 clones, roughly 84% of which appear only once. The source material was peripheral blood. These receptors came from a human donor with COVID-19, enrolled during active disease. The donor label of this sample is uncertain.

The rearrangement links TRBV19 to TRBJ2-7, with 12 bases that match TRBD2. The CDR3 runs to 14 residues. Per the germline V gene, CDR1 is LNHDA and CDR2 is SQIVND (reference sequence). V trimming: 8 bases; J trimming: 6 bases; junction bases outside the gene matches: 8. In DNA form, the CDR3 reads TGTGCCAGTCGCCAGTCTAGCGGGAGGGCCGAGCAGTACTTC. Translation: CASRQSSGRAEQYF. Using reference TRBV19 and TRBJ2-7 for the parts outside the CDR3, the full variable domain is DGGITQSPKYLFRKEGQNVTLSCEQNLNHDAMYWYRQDPGQGLRLIYYSQIVNDFQKGDIAEGYSVSREKKESFPLTVTSAQKNPTAFYLCASRQSSGRAEQYFGPGTRLTVT.

The CDR3 DNA sequence: TGTGCCAGCAGCTACAACCCGGGACAGGGGGTTAGCTACACCTTC. Its translation is CASSYNPGQGVSYTF. The chain uses TRBV11-1 and TRBJ1-2; 11 nucleotides line up with TRBD1. Germline V CDR1 and CDR2: SGHAT, FQDESV (reference sequence). The CDR3 is 15 residues long. The V gene end was trimmed by 4 bases and the J gene end by 9 bases; junction bases not matched to a gene: 10. The entire variable domain, with the rest obtained from reference TRBV11-1 and TRBJ1-2, is as follows: EAEVAQSPRYKITEKSQAVAFWCDPISGHATLYWYRQILGQGPELLVQFQDESVVDDSQLPKDRFSAERLKGVDSTLKIQPAELGDSAMYLCASSYNPGQGVSYTFGSGTRLTVV.